The 16 T cell receptor beta chains below all came from one sample that was sequenced in a study of beta chain features in type 1 diabetes. Reverse transcribing all isolated RNA meant expressed TCRB transcripts were sequenced. Generated by immunoSEQ multiplex PCR, the TCRdb table keeps only in-frame clones and is missing some. The data contain 860,000 or so clones, roughly 17% of them seen just once; the ten biggest clones take up around 0.02%. The sequenced sample was naive CD4+ T cells from blood. These receptor sequences come from a woman aged 18-29 years in good health.

In this sample, this clone turned up a few times. V and J are TRBV13 and TRBJ2-1, with D unresolved. Trimming removed 0 bases at V and 8 bases at J, with 14 bases between. The CDR3 runs 15 residues. Germline CDR1 reads PRHDT; CDR2 reads FYEKMQ (reference sequence). The DNA for the CDR3 is TGTGCCAGCAGCTTAGGGGGGTCTGGTAAGGATGAGCAGTTCTTC. Protein sequence: CASSLGGSGKDEQFF.

This clone was seen only once. J is TRBJ2-2 and V is TRBV5-6; 9 nucleotides match TRBD2. From germline, CDR1 is SGHDT and CDR2 YYEEEE. The CDR3 has 15 amino acids. V trimming: 4 bases; J trimming: 3 bases; junction bases outside the gene matches: 4. The CDR3 sequence is CASSPGLAYTGELFF. The CDR3 nucleotides are TGTGCCAGCAGCCCGGGACTAGCTTACACCGGGGAGCTGTTTTTT.

The rearrangement uses TRBV9 and TRBJ2-4; D might be TRBD1 or TRBD2, each matching 6 bases. This CDR3 region has 15 residues. Germline-derived CDR1 and CDR2 are SGDLS and YYNGEE. The V end was cut by 4 bases, the J end by 9 bases, with 20 bases between. The CDR3, as DNA: TGTGCCAGCAGCCCCGAGACCAGAAGGGGGGTCATTCAGTACTTC. Translated: CASSPETRRGVIQYF.

The chain combines TRBV4-3 with TRBJ2-3; D is unresolved. CDR1 is LGHNA and CDR2 is YSLEER in the germline V gene. The germline V and J ends were trimmed by 1 base and 1 base, with 12 bases remaining between them. The length of the CDR3 is 16 residues. The CDR3 sequence: CASSQGLGRRTDTQYF. CDR3 sequence (DNA): TGCGCCAGCAGCCAAGGTCTCGGTAGGCGCACAGATACGCAGTATTTT.

The sample holds a few counts of this clone. The chain links TRBV9 to TRBJ2-3, with 7 bases aligning to TRBD2. Germline V lookup: CDR1 SGDLS, CDR2 YYNGEE. CDR3 length: 16 amino acids. V dropped 4 bases and J dropped 1; count of bases not matched to a gene: 9. The CDR3 region has the DNA TGTGCCAGCAGCAGGGGACTAAGCGGGGGCACAGATACGCAGTATTTT. As protein: CASSRGLSGGTDTQYF.

The chain links TRBV21-1 to TRBJ2-5; the DNA was not compared with TRBD2, the D call given in the table. TRBV21-1 is a pseudogene. CDR3 length: 17 residues. CDR3 nucleotide sequence: TGTGCCAGCAGCAGTAGCGGGAGGGGTTCATCCGAAGAGACCCAGTACTTC. This translates into CASSSSGRGSSEETQYF.

This clone was seen a few times. The chain uses TRBV7-3 and TRBJ2-1; D is ambiguous. CDR1 is SGHTA, CDR2 FQGTGA, per germline. V dropped 5 bases and J dropped 0 bases, with 14 bases sitting between them. The CDR3 is made up of 16 amino acids. The CDR3 region is CASSLNVRGSYNEQFF. DNA of the CDR3: TGTGCCAGCAGCCTTAATGTCAGAGGCTCCTACAATGAGCAGTTCTTC.

This chain joins TRBV15 and TRBJ2-3; TRBD2 matches 8 bases. Germline values: CDR1 LNHNV, CDR2 YYDKDF (reference sequence). This CDR3 contains 15 residues. The V and J ends lost 3 bases and 4 bases, in that order; junction bases with no gene match: 6. CDR3 protein: CATSSKREFADTQYF. In DNA form, the CDR3 reads TGTGCCACCAGCAGTAAGCGGGAGTTCGCAGATACGCAGTATTTT.

The chain carries TRBV11-2 and TRBJ2-5, with 9 positions matching TRBD1. The CDR3 is made up of 15 amino acids. With V trimmed by 3 bases and J by 5 bases, 7 bases remained unmatched. CDR1 is SGHAT, CDR2 FQNNGV, per germline. CDR3 DNA sequence: TGTGCCAGCAGCTTCGGGACAGGGTATTTGGAGACCCAGTACTTC. Its protein is CASSFGTGYLETQYF.

This clone was observed a few times. The chain uses TRBV7-2 and TRBJ2-7; 13 nucleotides match TRBD2. The CDR3 consists of 16 residues. Germline assignment: CDR1 SGHTA and CDR2 FQGNSA. V lost 3 bases to trimming and J lost 6 bases; unmatched junction nucleotides: 8. CDR3 in amino acids: CASSFQGLAGVAEQYF. CDR3 in DNA: TGTGCCAGCAGCTTCCAAGGACTAGCGGGAGTTGCCGAGCAGTACTTC.

This clone was observed a few times. This specimen includes other DNA sequences encoding the same CDR3. The chain uses TRBV28 and TRBJ2-7; the D is unclear. Germline CDR1 is MDHEN and CDR2 is SYDVKM. The CDR3 contains 11 residues. Trimming left V 6 bases short and J 2 bases short, with 5 bases between. This chain's CDR3 is CASSRTYEQYF. The CDR3 nucleotides are TGTGCCAGCAGCCGCACCTACGAGCAGTACTTC.

This clone was detected only a few times. Here the CDR3 reads CAISGSPGQSYGYTF. In DNA form, the CDR3 reads TGTGCCATCAGTGGCTCCCCGGGACAGTCCTATGGCTACACCTTC. The rearrangement uses TRBV10-3 and TRBJ1-2, with 7 positions matching TRBD1. The CDR3 is 15 amino acids. CDR1 and CDR2 from the germline V gene are ENHRY and SYGVKD. V shed 4 bases and J 4 bases; nucleotides not matched to a gene: 9.

Concerning this clone: A read error may produce the germline difference seen at one junction end. This chain links TRBV5-1 with TRBJ2-7; 8 nucleotides match TRBD1. CDR3 size: 14 residues. The germline gives CDR1 SGHRS, CDR2 YFSETQ. CDR3 coding DNA: TGCGCCAGCAGCTTACAGGGGGGCTCCGACGAGCAGTACTTC. Translation gives CASSLQGGSDEQYF.

The V gene is TRBV2, the J gene TRBJ2-5; TRBD2 agrees at 7 bases. The CDR3 has 13 residues. Germline-derived CDR1 and CDR2 are SNHLY and FYNNEI. With 5 bases clipped from V and 4 bases from J, the junction kept 4 bases outside the gene matches. This CDR3 reads CASSLGGGETQYF. The CDR3 region has the DNA TGTGCCAGCAGTTTAGGCGGGGGAGAGACCCAGTACTTC.

This clone was seen once. The chain recombines TRBV29-1 with TRBJ2-3; TRBD2 aligns across 8 bases. This CDR3 is built from 15 residues. CDR1 is SQVTM, CDR2 ANQGSEA, per germline. V lost 5 bases, J lost 3 bases, and 10 bases stayed unmatched. CDR3 residues: CSVTGGRGGTDTQYF. The DNA of the CDR3 is TGCAGCGTTACCGGTGGCCGCGGGGGGACAGATACGCAGTATTTT.

J is TRBJ1-2 and V is TRBV20-1; D is unclear. The germline V gene encodes CDR1 DFQATT and CDR2 SNEGSKA (reference sequence). V gave up 5 bases and J gave up 1 base, with 5 bases separating them. This CDR3 is 11 amino acids long. For the CDR3, the DNA is TGCAGTGCTGGTAGTAACTATGGCTACACCTTC. Its translation is CSAGSNYGYTF.